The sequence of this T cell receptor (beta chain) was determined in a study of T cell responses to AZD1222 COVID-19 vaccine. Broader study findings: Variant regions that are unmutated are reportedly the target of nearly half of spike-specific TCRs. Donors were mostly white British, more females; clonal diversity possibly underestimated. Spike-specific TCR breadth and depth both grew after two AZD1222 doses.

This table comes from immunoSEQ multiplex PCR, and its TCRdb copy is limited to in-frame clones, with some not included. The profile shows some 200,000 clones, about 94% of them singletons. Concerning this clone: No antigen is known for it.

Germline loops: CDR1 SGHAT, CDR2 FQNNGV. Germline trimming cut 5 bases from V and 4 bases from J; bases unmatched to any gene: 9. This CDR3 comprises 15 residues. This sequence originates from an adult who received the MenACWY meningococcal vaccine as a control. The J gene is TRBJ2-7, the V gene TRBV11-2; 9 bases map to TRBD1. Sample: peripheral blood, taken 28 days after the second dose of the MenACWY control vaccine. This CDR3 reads CASSPSGTGSYEQYF. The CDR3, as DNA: TGTGCCAGCAGCCCGTCCGGGACAGGGAGTTACGAGCAGTACTTC.